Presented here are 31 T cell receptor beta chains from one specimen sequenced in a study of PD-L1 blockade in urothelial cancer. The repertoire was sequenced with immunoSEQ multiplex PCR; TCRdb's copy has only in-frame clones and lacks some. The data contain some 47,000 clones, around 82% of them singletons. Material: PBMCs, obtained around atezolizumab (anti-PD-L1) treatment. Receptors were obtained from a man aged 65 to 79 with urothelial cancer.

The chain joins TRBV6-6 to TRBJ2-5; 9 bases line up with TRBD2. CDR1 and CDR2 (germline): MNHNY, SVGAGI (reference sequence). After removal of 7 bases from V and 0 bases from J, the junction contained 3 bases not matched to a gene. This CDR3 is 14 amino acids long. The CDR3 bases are TGTGCCAGCAAAAAGCGGGGGGACCAAGAGACCCAGTACTTC. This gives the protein CASKKRGDQETQYF.

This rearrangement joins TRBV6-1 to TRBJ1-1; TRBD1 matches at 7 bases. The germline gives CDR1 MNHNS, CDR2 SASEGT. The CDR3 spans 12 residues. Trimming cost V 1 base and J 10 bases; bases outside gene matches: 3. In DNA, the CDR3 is TGTGCCAGCAGTGAAGGGTACAGGGGAGCTTTCTTT. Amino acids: CASSEGYRGAFF.

The CDR3 nucleotides are TGTGCCAGCAGTTTCCCACAGGGGGCCTGGGATGGCTACACCTTC. Protein sequence: CASSFPQGAWDGYTF. This chain connects TRBV28 to TRBJ1-2, with 9 bases matching TRBD1. Trimming removed 3 bases from V and 6 bases from J; junction bases left unmatched: 8. Germline values: CDR1 MDHEN, CDR2 SYDVKM. The CDR3 has 15 residues.

CDR3 nucleotides: TGTGCCAGCAGTGAAGGGGACAGGTGGGGTGAAAAACTGTTTTTT. This sequence encodes CASSEGDRWGEKLFF. This chain joins TRBV28 and TRBJ1-4; 8 bases fit TRBD1. V trimming: 5 bases; J trimming: 7 bases; junction bases outside the gene matches: 9. This CDR3 has 15 residues. Germline CDR1 reads MDHEN; CDR2 reads SYDVKM.

For the CDR3, the DNA is TGTGCCAGCAGCTTAGCGGTGAGAGGCACCGGGGAGCTGTTTTTT. Its protein is CASSLAVRGTGELFF. The chain recombines TRBV28 with TRBJ2-2; D is perhaps TRBD2 (6 bases). The CDR3 length is 15 residues. V lost 6 bases, J lost 4 bases, and 15 bases lay in between. Per germline, CDR1 MDHEN and CDR2 SYDVKM.

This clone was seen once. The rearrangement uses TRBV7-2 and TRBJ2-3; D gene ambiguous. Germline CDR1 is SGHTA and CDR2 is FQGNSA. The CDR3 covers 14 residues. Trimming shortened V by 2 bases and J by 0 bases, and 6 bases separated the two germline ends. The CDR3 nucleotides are TGTGCCAGCAGCTTATCGCAGAGCACAGATACGCAGTATTTT. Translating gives CASSLSQSTDTQYF.

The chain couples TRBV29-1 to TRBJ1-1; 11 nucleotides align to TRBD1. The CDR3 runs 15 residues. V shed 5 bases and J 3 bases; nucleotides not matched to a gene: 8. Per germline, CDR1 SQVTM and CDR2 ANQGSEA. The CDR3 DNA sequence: TGCAGCGTTTTGGACAGGGGGCGCGGATACACTGAAGCTTTCTTT. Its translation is CSVLDRGRGYTEAFF. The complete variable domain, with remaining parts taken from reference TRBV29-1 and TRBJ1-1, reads SAVISQKPSRDICQRGTSLTIQCQVDSQVTMMFWYRQQPGQSLTLIATANQGSEATYESGFVIDKFPISRPNLTFSTLTVSNMSPEDSSIYLCSVLDRGRGYTEAFFGQGTRLTVV.

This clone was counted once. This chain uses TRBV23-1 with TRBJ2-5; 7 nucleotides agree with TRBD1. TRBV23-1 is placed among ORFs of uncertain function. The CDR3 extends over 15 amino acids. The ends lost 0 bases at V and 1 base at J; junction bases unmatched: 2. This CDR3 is CASSQSNRGQETQYF. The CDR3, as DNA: TGCGCCAGCAGTCAATCGAACAGGGGCCAAGAGACCCAGTACTTC.

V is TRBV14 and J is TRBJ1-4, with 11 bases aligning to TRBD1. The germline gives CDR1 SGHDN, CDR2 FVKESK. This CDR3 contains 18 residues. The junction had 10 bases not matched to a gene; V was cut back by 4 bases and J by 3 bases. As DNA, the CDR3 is TGTGCCAGCAGCCTCCGGACAGGGGGCGTATCAGCTAATGAAAAACTGTTTTTT. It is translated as CASSLRTGGVSANEKLFF.

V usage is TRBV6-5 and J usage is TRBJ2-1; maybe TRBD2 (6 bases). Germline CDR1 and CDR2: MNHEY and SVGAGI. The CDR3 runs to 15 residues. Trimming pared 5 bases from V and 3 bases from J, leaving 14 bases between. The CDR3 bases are TGTGCCAGCAGTCTTACGTCCGGGAGCTACAATGAGCAGTTCTTC. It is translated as CASSLTSGSYNEQFF.

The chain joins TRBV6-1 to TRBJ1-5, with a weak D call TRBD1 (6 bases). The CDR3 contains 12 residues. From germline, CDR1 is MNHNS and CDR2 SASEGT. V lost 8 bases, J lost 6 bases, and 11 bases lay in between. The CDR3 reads CASSTGPQPQHF. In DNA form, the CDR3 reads TGTGCCAGCTCCACAGGGCCTCAGCCCCAGCATTTT.

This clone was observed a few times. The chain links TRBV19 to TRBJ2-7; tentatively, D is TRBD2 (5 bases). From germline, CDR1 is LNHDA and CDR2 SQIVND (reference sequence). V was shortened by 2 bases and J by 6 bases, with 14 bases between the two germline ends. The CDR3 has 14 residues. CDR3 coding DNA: TGTGCCAGTAGTATATCCGGGATGGGCCTCGAGCAGTACTTC. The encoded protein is CASSISGMGLEQYF.

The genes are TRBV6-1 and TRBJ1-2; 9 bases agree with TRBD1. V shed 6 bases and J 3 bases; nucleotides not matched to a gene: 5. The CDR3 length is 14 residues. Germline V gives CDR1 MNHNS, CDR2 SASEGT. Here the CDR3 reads CASSQRDRDYGYTF. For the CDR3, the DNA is TGTGCCAGCAGCCAAAGGGACAGGGACTATGGCTACACCTTC.

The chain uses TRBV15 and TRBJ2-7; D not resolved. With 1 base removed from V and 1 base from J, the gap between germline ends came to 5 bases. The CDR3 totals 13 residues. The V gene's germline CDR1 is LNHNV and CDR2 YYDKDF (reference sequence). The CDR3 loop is CATSRVESYEQYF. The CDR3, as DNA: TGTGCCACCAGCAGAGTTGAGTCCTACGAGCAGTACTTC.

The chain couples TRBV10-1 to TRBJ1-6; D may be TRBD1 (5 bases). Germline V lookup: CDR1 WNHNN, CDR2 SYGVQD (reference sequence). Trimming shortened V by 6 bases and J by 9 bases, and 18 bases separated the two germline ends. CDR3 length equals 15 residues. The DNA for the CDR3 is TGCGCCAGCAGATATAGGGGCAGGGAAGGTTCACCCCTCCACTTT. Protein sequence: CASRYRGREGSPLHF.

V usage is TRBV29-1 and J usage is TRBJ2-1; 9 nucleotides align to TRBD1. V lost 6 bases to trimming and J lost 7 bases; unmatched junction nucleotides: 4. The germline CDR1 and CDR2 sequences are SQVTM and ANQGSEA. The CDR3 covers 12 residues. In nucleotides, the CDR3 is TGCAGCGTGGACAGGGGTGGAAATGAGCAGTTCTTC. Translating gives CSVDRGGNEQFF.

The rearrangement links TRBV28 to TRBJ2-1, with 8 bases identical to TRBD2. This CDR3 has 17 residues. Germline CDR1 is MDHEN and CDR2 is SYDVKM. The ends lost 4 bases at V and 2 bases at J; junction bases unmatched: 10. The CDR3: CASSSPGLAGTYNEQFF. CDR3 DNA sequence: TGTGCCAGCAGTTCCCCCGGGCTAGCGGGCACCTACAATGAGCAGTTCTTC.

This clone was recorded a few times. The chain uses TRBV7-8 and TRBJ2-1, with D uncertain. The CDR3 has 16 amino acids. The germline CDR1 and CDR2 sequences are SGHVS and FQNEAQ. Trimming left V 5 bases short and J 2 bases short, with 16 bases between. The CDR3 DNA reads TGTGCCAGCAGCCCCCGATCGATCAGTACCTACAATGAGCAGTTCTTC. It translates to CASSPRSISTYNEQFF.

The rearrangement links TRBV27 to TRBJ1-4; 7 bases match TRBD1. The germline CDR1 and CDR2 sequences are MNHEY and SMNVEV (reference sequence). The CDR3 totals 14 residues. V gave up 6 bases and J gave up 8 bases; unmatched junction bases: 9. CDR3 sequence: CASRSLTGLEKLFF. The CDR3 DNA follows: TGTGCCAGCAGGTCTTTGACAGGGCTCGAAAAACTGTTTTTT.

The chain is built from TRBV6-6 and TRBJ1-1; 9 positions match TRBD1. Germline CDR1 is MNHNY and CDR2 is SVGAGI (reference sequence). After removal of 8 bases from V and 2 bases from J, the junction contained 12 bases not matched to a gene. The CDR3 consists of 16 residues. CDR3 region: CASFQGLDRGNTEAFF. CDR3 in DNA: TGTGCCAGCTTCCAAGGCCTGGACAGGGGAAACACTGAAGCTTTCTTT.

CDR3 amino acids: CASSPELGGYGYTF. The CDR3 region has the DNA TGTGCCAGCAGCCCCGAGTTAGGGGGCTATGGCTACACCTTC. This chain joins TRBV6-6 and TRBJ1-2, with D possibly TRBD1 on 6 matching bases. The V end lost 6 bases, the J end lost 4 bases, and 15 bases lay between the germline ends. The CDR3 length is 14 residues. Germline V lookup: CDR1 MNHNY, CDR2 SVGAGI (reference sequence).

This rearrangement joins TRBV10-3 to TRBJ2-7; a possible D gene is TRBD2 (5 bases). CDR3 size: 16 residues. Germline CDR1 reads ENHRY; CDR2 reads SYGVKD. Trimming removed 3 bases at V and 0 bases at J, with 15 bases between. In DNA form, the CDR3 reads TGTGCCATCAGTGATGCCCGGACTGCCAGCTCCTACGAGCAGTACTTC. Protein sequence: CAISDARTASSYEQYF.

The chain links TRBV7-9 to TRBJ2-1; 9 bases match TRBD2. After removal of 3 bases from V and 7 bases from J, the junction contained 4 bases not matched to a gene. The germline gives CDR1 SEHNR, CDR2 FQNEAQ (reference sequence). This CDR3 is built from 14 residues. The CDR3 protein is CASSFGGRGNEQFF. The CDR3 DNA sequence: TGTGCCAGCAGCTTTGGCGGGAGGGGTAATGAGCAGTTCTTC.

CDR3 DNA: TGTGCCAGCAGCGGGGGGGTGGCCTCAGAGACCCAGTACTTC. Encoded protein: CASSGGVASETQYF. This chain joins TRBV7-7 and TRBJ2-5, with 7 nucleotides matching TRBD2. Trimming cost V 5 bases and J 4 bases; bases outside gene matches: 7. CDR1 and CDR2 from the germline V gene are SSHAT and FNYEAQ (reference sequence). The CDR3 has 14 amino acids.

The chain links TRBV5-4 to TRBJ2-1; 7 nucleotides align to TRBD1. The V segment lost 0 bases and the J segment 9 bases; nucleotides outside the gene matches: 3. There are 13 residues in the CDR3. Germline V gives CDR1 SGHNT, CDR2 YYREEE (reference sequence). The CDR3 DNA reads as TGTGCCAGCAGCTTGGCACAGGGGACTGAGCAGTTCTTC. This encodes CASSLAQGTEQFF. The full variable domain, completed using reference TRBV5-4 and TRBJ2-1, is ETGVTQSPTHLIKTRGQQVTLRCSSQSGHNTVSWYQQALGQGPQFIFQYYREEENGRGNFPPRFSGLQFPNYSSELNVNALELDDSALYLCASSLAQGTEQFFGPGTRLTVL.

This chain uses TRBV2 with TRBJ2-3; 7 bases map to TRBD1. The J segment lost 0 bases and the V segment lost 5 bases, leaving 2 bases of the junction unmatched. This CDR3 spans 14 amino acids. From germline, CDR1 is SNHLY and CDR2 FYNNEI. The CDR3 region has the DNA TGTGCCAGCAGTAGGACAGGAAGCACAGATACGCAGTATTTT. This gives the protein CASSRTGSTDTQYF. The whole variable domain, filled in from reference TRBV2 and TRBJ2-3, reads EPEVTQTPSHQVTQMGQEVILRCVPISNHLYFYWYRQILGQKVEFLVSFYNNEISEKSEIFDDQFSVERPDGSNFTLKIRSTKLEDSAMYFCASSRTGSTDTQYFGPGTRLTVL.

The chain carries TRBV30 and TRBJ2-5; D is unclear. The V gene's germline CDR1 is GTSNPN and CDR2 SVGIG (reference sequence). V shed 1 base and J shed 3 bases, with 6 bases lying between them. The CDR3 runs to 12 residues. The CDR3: CAWSDSEETQYF. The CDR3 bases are TGTGCCTGGAGTGATAGTGAAGAGACCCAGTACTTC.

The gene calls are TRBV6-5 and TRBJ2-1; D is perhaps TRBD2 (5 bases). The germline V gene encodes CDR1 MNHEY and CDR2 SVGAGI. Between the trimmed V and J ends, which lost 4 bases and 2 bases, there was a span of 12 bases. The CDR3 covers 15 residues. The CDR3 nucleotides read TGTGCCAGCAGTTTAATGAGGGCCACCTACAATGAGCAGTTCTTC. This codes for CASSLMRATYNEQFF.

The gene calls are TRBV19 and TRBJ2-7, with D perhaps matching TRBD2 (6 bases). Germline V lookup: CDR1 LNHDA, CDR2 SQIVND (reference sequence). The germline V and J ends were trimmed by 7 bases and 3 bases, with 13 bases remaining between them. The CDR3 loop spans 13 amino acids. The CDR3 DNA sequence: TGTGCCAGTAAAGGCGGGACGGGCTACGAGCAGTACTTC. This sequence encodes CASKGGTGYEQYF.

CDR3 in amino acids: CASSYTSDTEAFF. The CDR3, as DNA: TGTGCCAGCAGTTACACCAGTGACACTGAAGCTTTCTTT. V gene TRBV6-6 combines with J gene TRBJ1-1; D gene uncertain. Trimming removed 2 bases at V and 3 bases at J, with 7 bases between. This CDR3 is 13 amino acids long. Germline loops: CDR1 MNHNY, CDR2 SVGAGI (reference sequence).

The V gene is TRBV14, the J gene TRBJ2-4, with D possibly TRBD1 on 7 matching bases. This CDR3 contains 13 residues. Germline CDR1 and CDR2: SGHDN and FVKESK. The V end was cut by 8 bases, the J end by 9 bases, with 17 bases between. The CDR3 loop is CASQTGGGSIQYF. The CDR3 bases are TGTGCCAGCCAAACCGGAGGGGGCAGCATTCAGTACTTC.